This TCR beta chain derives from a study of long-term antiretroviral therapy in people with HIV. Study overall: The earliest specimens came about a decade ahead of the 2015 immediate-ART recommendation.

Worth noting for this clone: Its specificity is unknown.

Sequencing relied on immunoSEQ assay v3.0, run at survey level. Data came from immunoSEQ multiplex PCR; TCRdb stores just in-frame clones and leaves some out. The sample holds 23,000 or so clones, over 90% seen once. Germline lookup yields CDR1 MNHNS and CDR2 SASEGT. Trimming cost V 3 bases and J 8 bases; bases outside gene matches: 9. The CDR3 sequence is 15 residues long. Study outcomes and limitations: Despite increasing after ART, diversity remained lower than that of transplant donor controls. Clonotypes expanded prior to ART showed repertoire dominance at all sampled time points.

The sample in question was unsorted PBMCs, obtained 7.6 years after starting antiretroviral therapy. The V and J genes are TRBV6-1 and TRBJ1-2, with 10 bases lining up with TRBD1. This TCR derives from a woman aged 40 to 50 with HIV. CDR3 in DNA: TGTGCCAGCAGTGACCAAGGGACAGGGGTGAGGGGCTACACCTTC. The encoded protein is CASSDQGTGVRGYTF.